This paragraph covers one T cell receptor (beta chain) sequence. What it binds is not known. V lost 5 bases and J lost 4, with 20 bases in between. This CDR3 has 16 residues. Germline CDR1 reads MNHEY; CDR2 reads SVGAGI. This entry comes from a study of T-cell memory formation after mild COVID-19. TCRdb independently ran MiXCR on the 5' RACE reads; one entry per CDR3 protein. Here the sample spans under 650,000 distinct CDR3 sequences, roughly 18% being singletons. Study findings and constraints: Contracting clones from day 15 to 85 showed balanced CD4/CD8; later expanders favored CD4+. Chiefly within CM and EM were the contracting CD4+ clones; CD8+ ones were within EMRA.

The sequence derives from an adult woman who had mild COVID-19 (a few samples of this study predate the infection). Cell type and time point are not known. The source material was PBMCs or a T cell subset sorted from them (not recorded which). This chain uses TRBV6-5 with TRBJ2-5, with a tentative D call TRBD1 (6 bases). The CDR3 DNA reads as TGTGCCAGCAGTCGTCGACCCAAAGAGGGGGTAGAGACCCAGTACTTC. Protein: CASSRRPKEGVETQYF.